One and the same sample provided the 4 T cell receptor beta chains below, sequenced in a study of blood T cell repertoires in COVID-19. Repertoires were generated with immunoSEQ multiplex PCR, while TCRdb's copy carries only in-frame clones and drops some. Of some 390,000 clones detected, approximately 89% appear once; the ten largest clones hold around 1.7%. Sequenced sample: PBMCs or T cells enriched from blood (not recorded which). These receptor sequences come from a woman aged 30 to 39 who had recovered from COVID-19.

The rearrangement links TRBV2 to TRBJ2-5; TRBD1 is a possible D gene (6 bases). CDR1 and CDR2 (germline): SNHLY, FYNNEI. Trimming left V 8 bases short and J 4 bases short, with 17 bases between. This CDR3 contains 14 residues. CDR3 coding DNA: TGTGCCAGCCTCCTAAAGGGGGTGGCAGAGACCCAGTACTTC. This encodes CASLLKGVAETQYF. The variable domain in full, completed from reference TRBV2 and TRBJ2-5, reads EPEVTQTPSHQVTQMGQEVILRCVPISNHLYFYWYRQILGQKVEFLVSFYNNEISEKSEIFDDQFSVERPDGSNFTLKIRSTKLEDSAMYFCASLLKGVAETQYFGPGTRLLVL.

This clone appeared a single time. The CDR3 sequence is CAWRKSGRAYNEQFF. CDR3 DNA: TGTGCCTGGAGGAAAAGCGGGAGGGCTTACAATGAGCAGTTCTTC. This chain joins TRBV30 and TRBJ2-1; 10 bases agree with TRBD2. CDR1 is GTSNPN and CDR2 is SVGIG in the germline V gene (reference sequence). This CDR3 is 15 amino acids long. Trimming removed 3 bases from V and 4 bases from J; junction bases left unmatched: 6.

The V and J genes are TRBV19 and TRBJ1-2; D may be TRBD1 (5 bases). The CDR3 is made up of 13 amino acids. V was shortened by 6 bases and J by 7 bases, with 15 bases between the two germline ends. Germline values: CDR1 LNHDA, CDR2 SQIVND (reference sequence). The CDR3 is CASSWDLDAGYTF. CDR3 coding DNA: TGTGCCAGTAGCTGGGACTTAGACGCTGGCTACACCTTC.

This clone showed up just once. The V call is TRBV28, the J call TRBJ1-5; D not resolved. Germline values: CDR1 MDHEN, CDR2 SYDVKM. CDR3 size: 14 residues. Trimming shortened V by 5 bases and J by 0 bases, and 8 bases separated the two germline ends. CDR3 bases: TGTGCCAGCAGTCCCCTCCTTAGCAATCAGCCCCAGCATTTT. Translation: CASSPLLSNQPQHF.